The 3 T cell receptor beta chains reported below all come from one sample, sequenced in a study of shared clonotypes between healthy human individuals. Profiling relied on immunoSEQ multiplex PCR, and the TCRdb table lists in-frame clones only, not all of them. Among roughly 770,000 clones listed, just over 95% were seen once. Cells designated naive CD8 were CD45RO-negative and were positively selected for CCR7, with terminally differentiated effector memory CD45RA+ cells excluded. Sequencing was done on a sample of naive CD8+ T cells sorted from blood. The origin of the receptors is a man in his thirties or forties in good health.

The chain joins TRBV30 to TRBJ2-3; D is unresolved. Germline CDR1 GTSNPN, CDR2 SVGIG (reference sequence). The germline V and J ends were trimmed by 2 bases and 6 bases, with 9 bases remaining between them. The CDR3 runs 12 residues. In nucleotides, the CDR3 is TGTGCCTGGAGTAGCCTTGGGGATACGCAGTATTTT. This codes for CAWSSLGDTQYF.

A single count supports this clone. This rearrangement joins TRBV19 to TRBJ1-5; D is unclear. With 4 bases removed from V and 2 bases from J, the gap between germline ends came to 12 bases. Germline V gene lookup returns CDR1 LNHDA and CDR2 SQIVND (reference sequence). This CDR3 region has 15 residues. CDR3 coding DNA: TGTGCCAGTAGTACCCACGGGCTGGGCAATCAGCCCCAGCATTTT. Amino acids: CASSTHGLGNQPQHF.

Here the CDR3 DNA reads TGCAGCGTTGATTTTCGAGGGAGGGGCCACAATGAGCAGTTCTTC. Translated, it gives CSVDFRGRGHNEQFF. The chain has TRBV29-1 and TRBJ2-1; 7 positions match TRBD2. CDR3 size: 15 residues. Germline V gene sequence: CDR1 SQVTM, CDR2 ANQGSEA. J lost 5 bases, V lost 3 bases, and 10 bases had no gene match.